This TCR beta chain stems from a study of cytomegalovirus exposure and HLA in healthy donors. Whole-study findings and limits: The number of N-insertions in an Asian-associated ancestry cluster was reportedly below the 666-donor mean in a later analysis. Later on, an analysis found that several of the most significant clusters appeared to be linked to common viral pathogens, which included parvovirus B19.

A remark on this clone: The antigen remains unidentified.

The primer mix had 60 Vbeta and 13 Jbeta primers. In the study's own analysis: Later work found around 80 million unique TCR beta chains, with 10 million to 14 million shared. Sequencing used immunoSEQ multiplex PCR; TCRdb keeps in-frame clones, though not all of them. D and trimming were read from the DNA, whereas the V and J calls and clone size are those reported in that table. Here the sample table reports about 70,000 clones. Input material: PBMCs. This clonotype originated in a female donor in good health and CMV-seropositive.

The chain's CDR3 is CASSQGTDTQYF. DNA of the CDR3: TGTGCCAGTAGCCAGGGCACAGATACGCAGTATTTT. The chain links TRBV19 to TRBJ2-3; no definite D call. The CDR3 is 12 amino acids. Trimming shortened V by 6 bases and J by 1 base, and 5 bases separated the two germline ends. Germline values: CDR1 LNHDA, CDR2 SQIVND (reference sequence).